Following are 9 T cell receptor beta chains from one sample sequenced in a study of cytotoxic CD8 clonotypes in ibrutinib-treated CLL. The data were produced by immunoSEQ multiplex PCR, yet TCRdb's version contains in-frame clones alone and is incomplete. The sample lists 300,000 to 350,000 clones, 80% occurring once. The sequencing used PBMCs, collected before ibrutinib treatment. The receptors derive from a human donor with chronic lymphocytic leukemia.

The rearrangement uses TRBV6-4 and TRBJ2-2, with D unclear. V lost 6 bases and J 4 bases, leaving 27 bases between the germline ends. The CDR3 contains 19 residues. The germline V gene encodes CDR1 MRHNA and CDR2 SNTAGT. In DNA, the CDR3 is TGTGCCAGCAGAGAATACGGTTCCGGAATTAGCTCGGTCACCGGGGAGCTGTTTTTT. Its protein product is CASREYGSGISSVTGELFF.

The chain couples TRBV28 to TRBJ2-3; possibly TRBD1 for D (6 bases). CDR1 MDHEN and CDR2 SYDVKM come from the germline V gene. V was shortened by 5 bases and J by 5 bases, with 17 bases between the two germline ends. The CDR3 runs to 15 residues. The CDR3 DNA reads as TGTGCCAGCAGTCTAAGCCCAGGGGTGATAGATACGCAGTATTTT. Its translation is CASSLSPGVIDTQYF.

The chain carries TRBV5-1 and TRBJ1-1; D is uncertain. The CDR3 is made up of 14 amino acids. Germline V lookup: CDR1 SGHRS, CDR2 YFSETQ. The V end lost 0 bases, the J end lost 1 base, and 7 bases lay between the germline ends. CDR3 amino acids: CASSLDSRNTEAFF. CDR3 coding DNA: TGCGCCAGCAGCTTGGACTCTCGGAACACTGAAGCTTTCTTT.

The DNA of the CDR3 is TGTGCCAGCAGCTTAGCTCTGGGGGAGCTGTTTTTT. This gives the protein CASSLALGELFF. The rearrangement links TRBV7-2 to TRBJ2-2; D is unresolved. There are 12 residues in the CDR3. The V gene's germline CDR1 is SGHTA and CDR2 FQGNSA. V lost 0 bases to trimming and J lost 8 bases, with 4 bases between them.

The chain is built from TRBV20-1 and TRBJ2-5, with a possible D match to TRBD2 (6 bases). Germline V lookup: CDR1 DFQATT, CDR2 SNEGSKA (reference sequence). V lost 7 bases and J lost 5, with 8 bases in between. The CDR3 contains 10 residues. The CDR3 DNA is TGCAGTGGCGGGATTGAGACCCAGTACTTC. Its translation is CSGGIETQYF.

The rearrangement links TRBV2 to TRBJ1-1; no definite D call. Germline CDR1 and CDR2: SNHLY and FYNNEI. This CDR3 is built from 14 residues. Trimming removed 4 bases from V and 1 base from J, with 10 bases in between. The CDR3 protein is CASSAAGGNTEAFF. The CDR3 region has the DNA TGTGCCAGCAGTGCGGCGGGCGGGAACACTGAAGCTTTCTTT.

The chain couples TRBV27 to TRBJ2-1; no clear D. The CDR3 is 18 residues long. Germline V gene lookup returns CDR1 MNHEY and CDR2 SMNVEV (reference sequence). Trimming took off 5 bases at V and 4 bases at J, with 24 bases between the two ends. The CDR3 loop is CASSPQSNPSQPYNEQFF. The CDR3 nucleotides read TGTGCCAGCAGTCCGCAGTCTAACCCGAGCCAGCCTTACAATGAGCAGTTCTTC.

The rearrangement uses TRBV19 and TRBJ1-2, with unresolved D. Germline V gene lookup returns CDR1 LNHDA and CDR2 SQIVND (reference sequence). With 3 bases removed from V and 4 bases from J, the gap between germline ends came to 12 bases. The length of the CDR3 is 14 residues. CDR3 loop: CASSIWQEPYGYTF. The CDR3 coding sequence is TGTGCCAGTAGTATCTGGCAGGAGCCCTATGGCTACACCTTC.

The CDR3 DNA reads as TGTGCCAGCAGCCAAGGACCCTCCTTTTGGCAGGAGCAAGAGACCCAGTACTTC. Amino acids: CASSQGPSFWQEQETQYF. The chain carries TRBV4-2 and TRBJ2-5; no definite D call. The germline V gene encodes CDR1 LGHNA and CDR2 YNFKEQ. V was trimmed by 1 base and J by 2 bases, leaving 20 bases between them. The CDR3 is 18 amino acids.